A single sample is the source of the 18 T cell receptor beta chains below, sequenced in a study of cytomegalovirus exposure and HLA in healthy donors. Amplification used 60 Vbeta primers and 13 Jbeta primers. Libraries were prepared by immunoSEQ multiplex PCR; TCRdb keeps only in-frame clonotypes and omits some of them. The sample lists about 170,000 clones, 80% to 90% occurring once. The sample taken for sequencing was PBMCs. The receptors come from a man aged 25-40 years in good health and CMV-seropositive.

This chain connects TRBV2 to TRBJ2-1; a possible D gene is TRBD1 (5 bases). Trimming left V 8 bases short and J 7 bases short, with 12 bases between. Per the germline V gene, CDR1 is SNHLY and CDR2 is FYNNEI. This CDR3 region has 12 residues. CDR3 DNA sequence: TGTGCCAGCCATCTAGGGGTAAATGAGCAGTTCTTC. Translation gives CASHLGVNEQFF.

The chain carries TRBV7-3 and TRBJ2-3; D is uncertain. The CDR3 runs to 14 residues. V lost 3 bases, J lost 4 bases, and 11 bases lay in between. The germline V gene encodes CDR1 SGHTA and CDR2 FQGTGA. The CDR3 nucleotides read TGTGCCAGCAGCTTGAGCTTAGGAGCAGATACGCAGTATTTT. It encodes CASSLSLGADTQYF.

This chain uses TRBV15 with TRBJ1-4; no definite D call. Germline CDR1 reads LNHNV; CDR2 reads YYDKDF (reference sequence). Between the trimmed V and J ends, which lost 8 bases and 2 bases, there was a span of 15 bases. The CDR3 contains 15 residues. The CDR3 nucleotides read TGTGCCACCTGCCCCCTTGTGCGGACTAATGAAAAACTGTTTTTT. Amino acids: CATCPLVRTNEKLFF.

The chain uses TRBV6-6 and TRBJ1-4; a possible D gene is TRBD1 (5 bases). The CDR3 sequence is 16 residues long. In germline, CDR1 is MNHNY, CDR2 SVGAGI (reference sequence). Trimming took off 3 bases at V and 0 bases at J, with 11 bases between the two ends. The CDR3 bases are TGTGCCAGCAGTTATGGGAGGGGACCAACTAATGAAAAACTGTTTTTT. It yields the protein CASSYGRGPTNEKLFF.

J is TRBJ2-3 and V is TRBV18; 9 positions match TRBD1. The CDR3 consists of 16 residues. Germline CDR1 reads KGHSH; CDR2 reads LQKENI. V gave up 3 bases and J gave up 4 bases; unmatched junction bases: 8. CDR3 sequence reads: CASSPQTGGAADTQYF. DNA of the CDR3: TGTGCCAGCTCACCTCAGACAGGGGGGGCCGCAGATACGCAGTATTTT.

The V and J genes are TRBV5-4 and TRBJ2-1; 14 nucleotides align to TRBD2. The CDR3 is 16 residues long. V shed 4 bases, J shed 7 bases, and the junction held 7 bases outside the gene matches. The germline V gene encodes CDR1 SGHNT and CDR2 YYREEE (reference sequence). The CDR3 DNA reads TGTGCCAGCAGCGCCGGGACTAGCGGGAGAAGAAATGAGCAGTTCTTC. It specifies CASSAGTSGRRNEQFF.

This clone was counted once. Possible read error: a much larger clone is one base away. The J gene is TRBJ2-3, the V gene TRBV27; 11 bases match TRBD2. The CDR3 contains 15 residues. Germline lookup yields CDR1 MNHEY and CDR2 SMNVEV (reference sequence). The V gene end was trimmed by 5 bases and the J gene end by 0 bases; junction bases not matched to a gene: 1. The CDR3 nucleotides read TGTGCCAGCAGTGGGACTAGCGGTAGCACAGATACGCAGTATTTT. Protein product: CASSGTSGSTDTQYF.

In this sample, this clone turned up once. V is TRBV6-5 and J is TRBJ1-2, with 8 bases fitting TRBD1. The CDR3 is made up of 15 amino acids. Losses at the gene ends were 6 bases for V and 3 bases for J; bases not matched to a gene: 9. Looked up from germline, CDR1 is MNHEY and CDR2 is SVGAGI. DNA of the CDR3: TGTGCCAGCAGCCGTGACAGGGGAGTCGACTATGGCTACACCTTC. Protein sequence: CASSRDRGVDYGYTF.

This chain links TRBV28 with TRBJ1-2; D perhaps matches TRBD1 (6 bases). The length of the CDR3 is 16 residues. From germline, CDR1 is MDHEN and CDR2 SYDVKM. Trimming cost V 6 bases and J 0 bases, with 17 bases left between them. The CDR3, as DNA: TGTGCCAGCAGATCTAAACAACAGGGTACTAACTATGGCTACACCTTC. It translates to CASRSKQQGTNYGYTF.

The chain joins TRBV9 to TRBJ1-2, with D possibly being TRBD1 (5 bases). Germline CDR1 and CDR2: SGDLS and YYNGEE. This CDR3 region has 14 residues. V was shortened by 0 bases and J by 7 bases, with 13 bases between the two germline ends. CDR3 in DNA: TGTGCCAGCAGCGTAGGTGGGGCAGGCGGTGGCTACACCTTC. This encodes CASSVGGAGGGYTF.

V and J are TRBV2 and TRBJ1-2; no definite D call. The V end lost 6 bases, the J end lost 0 bases, and 8 bases lay between the germline ends. The CDR3 loop spans 13 amino acids. Germline-derived CDR1 and CDR2 are SNHLY and FYNNEI. For the CDR3, the DNA is TGTGCCAGCAGAGGCGGCGCTAACTATGGCTACACCTTC. It encodes CASRGGANYGYTF.

There are a few counts of this clone. This sequence joins TRBV4-1 and TRBJ1-1, with D uncertain. Germline V gene data show CDR1 as MGHRA and CDR2 as YSYEKL. V lost 0 bases to trimming and J lost 5 bases, with 7 bases between them. This CDR3 has 13 amino acids. CDR3 nucleotide sequence: TGCGCCAGCAGCCAAGATGCTCGGACTGAAGCTTTCTTT. This translates into CASSQDARTEAFF.

This chain joins TRBV11-2 and TRBJ2-6; a possible D gene is TRBD1 (6 bases). V lost 5 bases and J 3 bases, leaving 14 bases between the germline ends. The CDR3 is made up of 16 amino acids. Germline V gene data show CDR1 as SGHAT and CDR2 as FQNNGV. The CDR3 is CASSLGQSFGANVLTF. The CDR3 nucleotides are TGTGCCAGCAGCCTCGGACAGTCCTTTGGGGCCAACGTCCTGACTTTC.

The gene calls are TRBV6-5 and TRBJ1-2; possibly TRBD1 for D (6 bases). CDR1 and CDR2 (germline): MNHEY, SVGAGI. CDR3 length: 14 amino acids. With 7 bases removed from V and 4 bases from J, the gap between germline ends came to 16 bases. DNA for the CDR3: TGTGCCAGCACCCCATCGGGGGGCAGCTATGGCTACACCTTC. Amino acid sequence: CASTPSGGSYGYTF.

V gene TRBV12-5 combines with J gene TRBJ1-5; tentative D call: TRBD1 (5 bases). Trimming took 0 bases from V and 5 from J, leaving 11 bases between them. The CDR3 has 15 amino acids. The germline V gene encodes CDR1 LGHNT and CDR2 FRNRAP. For the CDR3, the DNA is TGTGCTAGTGGTTTGGTCGAAGGGGTCTATCAGCCCCAGCATTTT. This translates into CASGLVEGVYQPQHF.

The gene calls are TRBV5-5 and TRBJ1-1; D unresolved. The CDR3 sequence is 13 residues long. Deletions cut 2 bases from V and 0 bases from J, with 5 bases between. Germline CDR1 and CDR2: SGHKS and YYEKEE (reference sequence). The CDR3 loop is CASSFPMNTEAFF. The CDR3 DNA follows: TGTGCCAGCAGCTTTCCCATGAACACTGAAGCTTTCTTT.

The chain links TRBV9 to TRBJ2-2, with 7 nucleotides matching TRBD2. The CDR3 is 14 amino acids. Germline values: CDR1 SGDLS, CDR2 YYNGEE. J lost 4 bases, V lost 4 bases, and 4 bases had no gene match. The CDR3 DNA sequence: TGTGCCAGCAGCTTTAGCGGGTCCACCGGGGAGCTGTTTTTT. This gives the protein CASSFSGSTGELFF.

The chain couples TRBV19 to TRBJ2-3; weak D call: TRBD2 (5 bases). The CDR3 sequence is 15 residues long. The germline gives CDR1 LNHDA, CDR2 SQIVND (reference sequence). Trimming took 8 bases from V and 2 from J, leaving 17 bases between them. CDR3 DNA: TGTGCCAGTTCCTCCCGGCGGGCTTACACAGATACGCAGTATTTT. Translated, it gives CASSSRRAYTDTQYF.